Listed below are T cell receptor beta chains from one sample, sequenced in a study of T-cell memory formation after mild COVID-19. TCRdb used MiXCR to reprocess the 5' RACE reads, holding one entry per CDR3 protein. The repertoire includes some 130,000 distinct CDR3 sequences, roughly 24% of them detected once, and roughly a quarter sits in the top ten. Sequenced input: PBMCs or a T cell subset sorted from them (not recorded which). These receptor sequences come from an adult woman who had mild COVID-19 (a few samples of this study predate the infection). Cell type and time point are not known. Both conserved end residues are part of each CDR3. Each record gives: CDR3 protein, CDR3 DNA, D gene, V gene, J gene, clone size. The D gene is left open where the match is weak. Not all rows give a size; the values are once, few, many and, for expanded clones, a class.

CDR3: CAWESGANVLTF; DNA: TGTGCCTGGGAGTCTGGGGCCAACGTCCTGACTTTC; D: -; V: TRBV30; J: TRBJ2-6; size: -
CDR3: CASSQEGGRDQETQYF; DNA: TGCGCCAGCAGCCAAGAGGGGGGCAGGGACCAAGAGACCCAGTACTTC; D: -; V: TRBV4-1; J: TRBJ2-5; size: -
CDR3: CASSRDDRNTEAFF; DNA: TGCGCCAGCAGCCGAGACGACAGGAACACTGAAGCTTTCTTT; D: -; V: TRBV4-1; J: TRBJ1-1; size: -
CDR3: CASSGGQEYEKLFF; DNA: TGTGCCAGCAGTGGGGGCCAGGAATATGAAAAACTGTTTTTT; D: -; V: TRBV2; J: TRBJ1-4; size: -
CDR3: CASSLYIGAAETQYF; DNA: TGTGCCAGCAGCCTATATATCGGTGCCGCGGAGACCCAGTACTTC; D: -; V: TRBV7-3; J: TRBJ2-5; size: -
CDR3: CASSKEGGTSETQYF; DNA: TGCGCCAGCAGCAAGGAGGGGGGGACGAGCGAGACCCAGTACTTC; D: -; V: TRBV5-1; J: TRBJ2-5; size: once
CDR3: CASSLDPSGVDYEQFF; DNA: TGTGCCAGCAGCTTAGATCCTAGCGGGGTGGACTATGAGCAGTTCTTC; D: TRBD2; V: TRBV7-2; J: TRBJ2-1; size: -
CDR3: CASSQIGAYEQYF; DNA: TGCGCCAGCAGCCAAATAGGGGCCTACGAGCAGTACTTC; D: -; V: TRBV4-1; J: TRBJ2-7; size: -
CDR3: CSASRREQGTDTQYF; DNA: TGCAGTGCTAGTCGACGGGAGCAAGGCACAGATACGCAGTATTTT; D: -; V: TRBV20-1; J: TRBJ2-3; size: few
CDR3: CASSFNPPWNEQFF; DNA: TGTGCCAGCAGCTTTAACCCCCCTTGGAATGAGCAGTTCTTC; D: -; V: TRBV7-9; J: TRBJ2-1; size: -
CDR3: CASSLRGMEETQYF; DNA: TGTGCCAGCAGTTTAAGGGGGATGGAAGAGACCCAGTACTTC; D: -; V: TRBV12-3/TRBV12-4; J: TRBJ2-5; size: few
CDR3: CASSHRGYNEQFF; DNA: TGCGCCAGCAGCCACCGAGGATACAATGAGCAGTTCTTC; D: -; V: TRBV4-3; J: TRBJ2-1; size: -
CDR3: CASSGVGRGGDSVKGYTF; DNA: TGTGCCAGCAGCGGGGTAGGCCGCGGGGGCGATTCGGTGAAAGGCTACACCTTC; D: -; V: TRBV7-9; J: TRBJ1-2; size: -
CDR3: CSASLGRSSYNEQFF; DNA: TGCAGTGCGTCCCTGGGTCGGAGCTCCTACAATGAGCAGTTCTTC; D: -; V: TRBV20-1; J: TRBJ2-1; size: few
CDR3: CASSYPIGDMNTEAFF; DNA: TGTGCCAGCAGTTACCCTATCGGAGACATGAACACTGAAGCTTTCTTT; D: -; V: TRBV6-2/TRBV6-3; J: TRBJ1-1; size: -
CDR3: CATSDLGTGGETQYF; DNA: TGTGCCACCAGTGATTTGGGGACAGGCGGGGAGACCCAGTACTTC; D: TRBD1; V: TRBV24-1; J: TRBJ2-5; size: many
CDR3: CASSFGERYGYTF; DNA: TGTGCCAGCAGCTTTGGGGAGCGCTATGGCTACACCTTC; D: -; V: TRBV7-9; J: TRBJ1-2; size: few
CDR3: CASSLVATNPRPDTQYF; DNA: TGTGCCAGCAGCTTAGTTGCGACAAACCCTCGACCAGATACGCAGTATTTT; D: -; V: TRBV7-7; J: TRBJ2-3; size: -
CDR3: CASSLPPLAGGDEQFF; DNA: TGTGCCAGCAGCCTCCCACCTCTAGCGGGGGGTGATGAGCAGTTCTTC; D: TRBD2; V: TRBV7-9; J: TRBJ2-1; size: few
CDR3: CASKPGTAIEQYF; DNA: TGCGCCAGCAAACCCGGGACCGCGATCGAGCAGTACTTC; D: -; V: TRBV5-1; J: TRBJ2-7; size: -
CDR3: CSATVLGGLEQPQHF; DNA: TGCAGTGCTACCGTCCTGGGGGGCCTAGAACAGCCCCAGCATTTT; D: -; V: TRBV20-1; J: TRBJ1-5; size: -
CDR3: CASSYGLIQETQYF; DNA: TGTGCCAGCAGTTATGGACTGATACAAGAGACCCAGTACTTC; D: -; V: TRBV6-2/TRBV6-3; J: TRBJ2-5; size: -
CDR3: CASRQGGRGTEAFF; DNA: TGTGCCAGCAGGCAGGGCGGGAGAGGCACTGAAGCTTTCTTT; D: -; V: TRBV12-3/TRBV12-4; J: TRBJ1-1; size: few
CDR3: CASSPLPDRGIGETQYF; DNA: TGTGCCAGCAGTCCCCTCCCGGACAGAGGGATCGGAGAGACCCAGTACTTC; D: -; V: TRBV12-3/TRBV12-4; J: TRBJ2-5; size: -
CDR3: CASSRDSLNTEAFF; DNA: TGTGCCAGCAGCCGGGACAGCCTGAACACTGAAGCTTTCTTT; D: TRBD1; V: TRBV3-1; J: TRBJ1-1; size: -
CDR3: CASSPRTGNNEQYF; DNA: TGCGCCAGCAGCCCTAGGACAGGGAACAACGAGCAGTACTTC; D: TRBD1; V: TRBV4-3; J: TRBJ2-7; size: -
CDR3: CASSQDPSGGSQETQYF; DNA: TGCGCCAGCAGCCAAGACCCTAGCGGGGGGTCACAAGAGACCCAGTACTTC; D: TRBD2; V: TRBV4-1; J: TRBJ2-5; size: many
CDR3: CASSWEGEKLFF; DNA: TGTGCCAGCAGCTGGGAGGGTGAAAAACTGTTTTTT; D: -; V: TRBV7-9; J: TRBJ1-4; size: few
CDR3: CASSLAGTYGYTF; DNA: TGCGCCAGCAGCTTGGCGGGGACCTATGGCTACACCTTC; D: -; V: TRBV5-1; J: TRBJ1-2; size: few
CDR3: CATSTQGGEQYF; DNA: TGTGCCACCAGTACACAGGGAGGCGAGCAGTACTTC; D: -; V: TRBV24-1; J: TRBJ2-7; size: few
CDR3: CASSQVPEGIDEQYF; DNA: TGTGCCAGCAGCCAAGTTCCCGAAGGGATCGACGAGCAGTACTTC; D: -; V: TRBV3-1; J: TRBJ2-7; size: -
CDR3: CASSSPSGGAGDTQYF; DNA: TGTGCCAGCAGCTCGCCTAGCGGGGGGGCCGGAGATACGCAGTATTTT; D: TRBD2; V: TRBV7-8; J: TRBJ2-3; size: -
CDR3: CASSHGQFPQHEPGELFF; DNA: TGTGCCAGCAGCCACGGACAGTTCCCCCAACATGAACCCGGGGAGCTGTTTTTT; D: -; V: TRBV5-5; J: TRBJ2-2; size: few
CDR3: CAWSVGQGYGYTF; DNA: TGTGCCTGGAGTGTGGGTCAGGGCTATGGCTACACCTTC; D: -; V: TRBV30; J: TRBJ1-2; size: few
CDR3: CASSLMGGVVTDTQYF; DNA: TGCGCCAGCAGCCTAATGGGGGGAGTCGTTACAGATACGCAGTATTTT; D: -; V: TRBV5-1; J: TRBJ2-3; size: few
CDR3: CASRGASGYNEQFF; DNA: TGTGCCAGCAGAGGGGCTAGCGGATACAATGAGCAGTTCTTC; D: TRBD2; V: TRBV6-5; J: TRBJ2-1; size: -
CDR3: CASSPSTMTGDNTEAFF; DNA: TGTGCCAGCAGCCCTTCAACAATGACAGGGGATAACACTGAAGCTTTCTTT; D: TRBD1; V: TRBV7-6; J: TRBJ1-1; size: -
CDR3: CSAREQGVWHEQYF; DNA: TGCAGTGCTAGAGAGCAGGGGGTTTGGCACGAGCAGTACTTC; D: TRBD1; V: TRBV20-1; J: TRBJ2-7; size: -
CDR3: CASSRIGYTDTQYF; DNA: TGTGCCAGCAGCCGGATAGGCTACACAGATACGCAGTATTTT; D: -; V: TRBV3-1; J: TRBJ2-3; size: -
CDR3: CASSYSRRASVTGELFF; DNA: TGTGCCAGCAGTTACTCGAGAAGGGCTAGCGTCACCGGGGAGCTGTTTTTT; D: -; V: TRBV6-2/TRBV6-3; J: TRBJ2-2; size: -
CDR3: CASSLGTGLNYGYTF; DNA: TGTGCCAGTAGCCTCGGGACAGGACTTAACTATGGCTACACCTTC; D: TRBD1; V: TRBV19; J: TRBJ1-2; size: -
CDR3: CASSAGTAYEQYF; DNA: TGTGCCAGCAGCGCCGGGACAGCCTACGAGCAGTACTTC; D: TRBD1; V: TRBV9; J: TRBJ2-7; size: -
CDR3: CASGAGLPSYNEQFF; DNA: TGTGCCAGCGGGGCGGGACTACCCTCCTACAATGAGCAGTTCTTC; D: TRBD2; V: TRBV6-5; J: TRBJ2-1; size: few
CDR3: CASSMGEPYLAGTSYEQYF; DNA: TGTGCCAGCAGCATGGGAGAACCGTACTTAGCGGGGACATCCTACGAGCAGTACTTC; D: TRBD2; V: TRBV7-2; J: TRBJ2-7; size: -
CDR3: CASSLPRLPEKLFF; DNA: TGTGCCAGCAGCCTCCCCCGCCTTCCTGAAAAACTGTTTTTT; D: -; V: TRBV7-8; J: TRBJ1-4; size: -
CDR3: CASSPRQLTGETQYF; DNA: TGCGCCAGCAGCCCTAGACAGTTGACAGGGGAGACCCAGTACTTC; D: TRBD1; V: TRBV5-1; J: TRBJ2-5; size: -
CDR3: CASSLEGVGVYEQYF; DNA: TGTGCCAGCAGTTTGGAGGGGGTTGGAGTCTACGAGCAGTACTTC; D: -; V: TRBV12-3/TRBV12-4; J: TRBJ2-7; size: -
CDR3: CASSRTVGGWNTEAFF; DNA: TGTGCCAGCAGCCGAACGGTGGGGGGCTGGAACACTGAAGCTTTCTTT; D: -; V: TRBV7-8; J: TRBJ1-1; size: -
CDR3: CASSQFATGLNTEAFF; DNA: TGTGCCAGCAGCCAATTCGCAACAGGGCTGAACACTGAAGCTTTCTTT; D: -; V: TRBV3-1; J: TRBJ1-1; size: -
CDR3: CASSQEVGVAAYEQYF; DNA: TGCGCCAGCAGCCAAGAAGTAGGGGTCGCGGCCTACGAGCAGTACTTC; D: -; V: TRBV4-3; J: TRBJ2-7; size: -
CDR3: CASSETSGSNNEQFF; DNA: TGTGCCAGCAGTGAAACTAGCGGGAGCAACAATGAGCAGTTCTTC; D: TRBD2; V: TRBV6-4; J: TRBJ2-1; size: -
CDR3: CATQDRGMNTEAFF; DNA: TGTGCCACCCAGGACAGGGGGATGAACACTGAAGCTTTCTTT; D: TRBD1; V: TRBV24-1; J: TRBJ1-1; size: -
CDR3: CASSPRASRDNEQFF; DNA: TGTGCCAGCAGTCCCCGAGCTAGCAGAGACAATGAGCAGTTCTTC; D: -; V: TRBV27; J: TRBJ2-1; size: many
CDR3: CASREGGIETQYF; DNA: TGTGCCAGCAGGGAGGGCGGGATAGAGACCCAGTACTTC; D: -; V: TRBV7-9; J: TRBJ2-5; size: -
CDR3: CATSDLAGANYNEQFF; DNA: TGTGCCACCAGTGATTTAGCGGGAGCCAATTACAATGAGCAGTTCTTC; D: TRBD2; V: TRBV24-1; J: TRBJ2-1; size: -